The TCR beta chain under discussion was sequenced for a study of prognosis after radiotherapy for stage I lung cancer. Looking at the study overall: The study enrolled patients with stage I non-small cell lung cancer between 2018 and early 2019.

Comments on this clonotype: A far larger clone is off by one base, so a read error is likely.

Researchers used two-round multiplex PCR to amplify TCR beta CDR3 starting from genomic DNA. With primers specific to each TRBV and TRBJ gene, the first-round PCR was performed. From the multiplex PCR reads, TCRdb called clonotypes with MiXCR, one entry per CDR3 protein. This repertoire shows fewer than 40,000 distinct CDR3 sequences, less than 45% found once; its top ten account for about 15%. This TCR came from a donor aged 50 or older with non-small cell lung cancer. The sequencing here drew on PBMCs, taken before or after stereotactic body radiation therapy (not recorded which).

DNA of the CDR3: TGTGCCAGCAGTGAAGGGTCCCAAACGGAGACCCAGTACTTC. Translated: CASSEGSQTETQYF. V usage is TRBV6-4 and J usage is TRBJ2-5; no clear D. Trimming took off 3 bases at V and 5 bases at J, with 13 bases between the two ends. The CDR3 consists of 14 residues. Germline-derived CDR1 and CDR2 are MRHNA and SNTAGT.